This T cell receptor (beta chain) stems from a study of T cell responses to AZD1222 COVID-19 vaccine. TCRdb keeps only in-frame clones here, not all; method: immunoSEQ multiplex PCR. The table records about 91,000 clones, approximately 90% of them present only once. Overall study findings and caveats: Vaccination with two AZD1222 doses was followed by a rise in Spike-specific TCR breadth and depth. Sampling that yielded the repertoires occurred only after the peak T cell response. Seropositive AZD1222 recipients at baseline numbered only five or six.

To note about this clone: Antigen unknown.

CDR1 is LNHDA, CDR2 SQIVND, per germline (reference sequence). The CDR3 is 16 amino acids. Trimming at V came to 7 bases and at J to 6 bases, leaving 13 bases not matched to a gene. The material sequenced was peripheral blood, taken 28 days after the second AZD1222 dose. This chain joins TRBV19 and TRBJ2-2; TRBD1 matches 8 bases. The sequence was obtained from an adult who received the AZD1222 COVID-19 vaccine. CDR3 loop: CASTGSRTGNPGELFF. The CDR3 region has the DNA TGTGCCAGTACAGGGTCCAGGACAGGGAATCCCGGGGAGCTGTTTTTT.